This T cell receptor beta chain originates from a study of blood T cell repertoires in COVID-19. Overall study context: Samples came from the United States, Italy and Spain, spanning acute and convalescent COVID-19. The cDNA or gDNA used as material had been derived from T cells, B-cell-depleted T cells, or PBMCs.

This CDR3 has 13 residues. CDR1 is SGHVS, CDR2 FQNEAQ, per germline. V lost 2 bases, J lost 8 bases, and 0 bases stayed unmatched. The table came from immunoSEQ multiplex PCR; TCRdb's copy has only in-frame clones and leaves some out. Among under 150,000 clones listed, 85% to 90% were seen once. The sequence was obtained from a woman between 45 and 65 years old with acute or convalescent COVID-19. Input material: peripheral blood. The rearrangement links TRBV7-8 to TRBJ2-1; the match to TRBD2 covers 10 bases. The CDR3 protein is CASSLLAGDEQFF. The CDR3, as DNA: TGTGCCAGCAGCTTACTAGCGGGAGATGAGCAGTTCTTC. The whole variable domain, filled in from reference TRBV7-8 and TRBJ2-1, reads GAGVSQSPRYKVAKRGQDVALRCDPISGHVSLFWYQQALGQGPEFLTYFQNEAQLDKSGLPSDRFFAERPEGSVSTLKIQRTQQEDSAVYLCASSLLAGDEQFFGPGTRLTVL.